Listed below are T cell receptor beta chains from one sample, sequenced in a study of cytomegalovirus exposure and HLA in healthy donors. Using immunoSEQ multiplex PCR, the repertoire was profiled, and TCRdb retains in-frame clones only, with some absent. Of 99,000 or so clones in the sample, around 81% were seen once. Material for sequencing was PBMCs. These receptors originate from a female donor in good health and CMV-seropositive. The CDR3 runs from the conserved cysteine through the conserved F or W. Each record gives: J gene, V gene, clone size, D gene, CDR3 DNA, CDR3 protein. A D gene is named only where the DNA matches it firmly. Rows give clone size only sometimes, using once, few, many, or a class for an expanded clone.

TRBJ2-5 | TRBV10-1 | NA | NA | TGCGCCAGCAGTGAGGATCCTATTCGGGAGACCCAGTACTTC | CASSEDPIRETQYF
TRBJ1-5 | TRBV28 | NA | TRBD1 | TGTGCCAGCAGTTTGACAGGGGGAGGTCAGCCCCAGCATTTT | CASSLTGGGQPQHF
TRBJ2-7 | TRBV6-5 | NA | NA | TGTGCCAGCAGTTACTCGAACGGCGAGCAGTACTTC | CASSYSNGEQYF
TRBJ2-2 | TRBV18 | NA | TRBD2 | TGTGCCAGCTCAATGTCGACTAGCGGGAATATGAACACCGGGGAGCTGTTTTTT | CASSMSTSGNMNTGELFF
TRBJ1-1 | TRBV6-5 | NA | TRBD1 | TGTGCCAGCCATAGGGGGCACACTGAAGCTTTCTTT | CASHRGHTEAFF
TRBJ2-2 | TRBV5-4 | NA | TRBD2 | TGTGCCAGCAGCTTGGAGGTAGCGGGGGCCGGGACCGGGGAGCTGTTTTTT | CASSLEVAGAGTGELFF
TRBJ1-4 | TRBV9 | NA | NA | TGTGCCAGCAGCGTAGTAGCGGCTGGTGGAAAACTGTTTTTT | CASSVVAAGGKLFF
TRBJ1-1 | TRBV9 | NA | NA | TGTGCCAGCAGCGTAGCTGGGTGGGGGCCTGAAGCTTTCTTT | CASSVAGWGPEAFF
TRBJ2-3 | TRBV23-1 | NA | TRBD1 | TGCGCCAGCAGTCAACCAAAGGGGGCGAAGAGCACAGATACGCAGTATTTT | CASSQPKGAKSTDTQYF
TRBJ2-7 | TRBV6-1 | NA | TRBD2 | TGTGCCAGCAGTGATCGGGAGGTCCTATCCTACGAGCAGTACTTC | CASSDREVLSYEQYF
TRBJ2-3 | TRBV5-6 | NA | TRBD2 | TGTGCCAGCAGCTTTGCGGGAGGAGCGGGTACGCAGTATTTT | CASSFAGGAGTQYF
TRBJ1-4 | TRBV5-4 | NA | NA | TGTGCCAGCAGCAACGGACAGACTAATGAAAAACTGTTTTTT | CASSNGQTNEKLFF
TRBJ2-2 | TRBV9 | NA | TRBD2 | TGTGCCAGCAGCCCCAGCGGGGGCCCGAACACCGGGGAGCTGTTTTTT | CASSPSGGPNTGELFF
TRBJ2-1 | TRBV7-3 | NA | TRBD1 | TGTGCCAGCAGCTACTCCGGGACAGGGGGCTCCAATGAGCAGTTCTTC | CASSYSGTGGSNEQFF
TRBJ1-1 | TRBV19 | few | NA | TGTGCCAGCAAGAGTAGGCAGGGGAACACTGAAGCTTTCTTT | CASKSRQGNTEAFF
TRBJ1-1 | TRBV28 | NA | NA | TGTGCCACCAAAATTTTGGGACAGAACACTGAAGCTTTCTTT | CATKILGQNTEAFF
TRBJ2-7 | TRBV6-6 | NA | TRBD1 | TGTGCCAGCAGTTCCCCGGACAGGGCCGATCGGGAGCAGTACTTC | CASSSPDRADREQYF
TRBJ1-1 | TRBV7-9 | NA | NA | TGTGCCAGCAGCTTAGCGGGGGGGTATGACACTGAAGCTTTCTTT | CASSLAGGYDTEAFF
TRBJ2-3 | TRBV25-1 | NA | NA | TGTGCCAGCAGTGATGGGAGGCATACGCAGTATTTT | CASSDGRHTQYF
TRBJ2-7 | TRBV11-2 | NA | TRBD1 | TGTGCCAGCAGCTTGAGTGAGCATAGACAGGGTGGCCCTTGGGAGCAGTACTTC | CASSLSEHRQGGPWEQYF
TRBJ2-6 | TRBV5-6 | few | NA | TGTGCCAGCAGCTTGGGGCAACCCTCTGGGGCCAACGTCCTGACTTTC | CASSLGQPSGANVLTF
TRBJ1-1 | TRBV2 | NA | NA | TGTGCCACCGAGAAAGGAGCCCGGGTCGATGAAGCTTTCTTT | CATEKGARVDEAFF
TRBJ2-2 | TRBV6-4 | NA | NA | TGTGCCAGCAGTTTAGAAGAAAACACCGGGGAGCTGTTTTTT | CASSLEENTGELFF
TRBJ2-1 | TRBV5-6 | NA | TRBD2 | TGTGCCAGCAGCCCAGGACTAGCGGGAGTCGATGAGCAGTTCTTC | CASSPGLAGVDEQFF
TRBJ2-5 | TRBV11-2 | NA | NA | TGTGCCAGCAGCTTACGCGGGGTAGATGCGACCCAGTACTTC | CASSLRGVDATQYF
TRBJ2-5 | TRBV5-1 | NA | NA | TGCGCCAGCAGCTTGGGAATCCTGACTAACCAAGAGACCCAGTACTTC | CASSLGILTNQETQYF
TRBJ2-1 | TRBV28 | NA | TRBD2 | TGTGCCAGCAGTGGGTACCTAACTTTACAGACGGGAGGGAGGGCCAATGAGCAGTTCTTC | CASSGYLTLQTGGRANEQFF
TRBJ2-5 | TRBV7-8 | NA | TRBD2 | TGTGCCAGCAGCTTAGAGGGAGGGGACCAAGAGACCCAGTACTTC | CASSLEGGDQETQYF
TRBJ1-1 | TRBV30 | NA | NA | TGTGCCTGGAACCCGTTGCGGGGGAACACTGAAGCTTTCTTT | CAWNPLRGNTEAFF
TRBJ2-1 | TRBV9 | NA | TRBD1 | TGTGCCAGCAGCCCCGGGACAGGTCCTTACAATGAGCAGTTCTTC | CASSPGTGPYNEQFF
TRBJ1-3 | TRBV6-5 | NA | TRBD1 | TGTGCCAGCAGTTACTCTGGGACAGGGGAAGGAAACACCATATATTTT | CASSYSGTGEGNTIYF
TRBJ2-7 | TRBV9 | few | NA | TGTGCCAGCAGCGTAGACCCGGGACTGTCCTACGAGCAGTACTTC | CASSVDPGLSYEQYF
TRBJ2-7 | TRBV11-2 | NA | NA | TGTGCCAGCAGCTTAGTTTACGAGGGTTTCAGCTCCTACGAGCAGTACTTC | CASSLVYEGFSSYEQYF
TRBJ1-2 | TRBV2 | few | NA | TGTGCCAGCAGTGATTGGGGGCGCGGCTACACCTTC | CASSDWGRGYTF
TRBJ1-2 | TRBV4-2 | NA | NA | TGTGCCAGCAGCCTTACAGGGAATACAAACTATGGCTACACCTTC | CASSLTGNTNYGYTF
TRBJ2-7 | TRBV7-2 | NA | TRBD2 | TGTGCCAGCAGCCGCAGCGGGGGGGCATCGTACGAGCAGTACTTC | CASSRSGGASYEQYF
TRBJ2-3 | TRBV5-4 | NA | NA | TGTGCCAGCAGCTTGGATATCACAGATACGCAGTATTTT | CASSLDITDTQYF
TRBJ1-1 | TRBV11-1 | NA | NA | TGTGCCAGCAGCTTAGCCCTCGGGTGGACTGAAGCTTTCTTT | CASSLALGWTEAFF
TRBJ1-5 | TRBV2 | NA | TRBD1 | TGTGCCAGCAATAGAATACCACTGGACAGGGCTAACCAGCCCCAGCATTTT | CASNRIPLDRANQPQHF
TRBJ1-2 | TRBV29-1 | NA | NA | TGCAGCGTTGAAGATCGGAGGGCTACCTTC | CSVEDRRATF
TRBJ1-4 | TRBV5-4 | NA | NA | TGTGCCAGCAGCTTCGGGTTAGCGTCGACTAATGAAAAACTGTTTTTT | CASSFGLASTNEKLFF
TRBJ1-1 | TRBV28 | few | NA | TGTGCCAGCAGTTTTGAGGTCTCGGGCACTGAAGCTTTCTTT | CASSFEVSGTEAFF
TRBJ2-5 | TRBV5-4 | NA | NA | TGTGCCAGCAGCCCCTGGTCGGGGACACCACAAGAGACCCAGTACTTC | CASSPWSGTPQETQYF
TRBJ1-2 | TRBV9 | NA | NA | TGTGCCAGCAGCGTAGTGTCTGGGGGGGTGGCTAACTATGGCTACACCTTC | CASSVVSGGVANYGYTF
TRBJ2-2 | TRBV5-1 | few | NA | TGCGCCAGCAGGGTAGCCTGGGGGCCCGGGGAGCTGTTTTTT | CASRVAWGPGELFF
TRBJ1-2 | TRBV18 | NA | TRBD1 | TGTGCCAGCTCACCAAGGGACAGACTCTATGGCTACACCTTC | CASSPRDRLYGYTF
TRBJ1-1 | TRBV28 | NA | TRBD1 | TGTGCCAGCTCGTCCAGGGGGCGCGGTTTTAACACTGAAGCTTTCTTT | CASSSRGRGFNTEAFF
TRBJ2-7 | TRBV28 | NA | TRBD1 | TGTGCCAGCAGACTCAGGGCCGACAGGGTTGTCCTGAGGGGGCAGTACTTC | CASRLRADRVVLRGQYF
TRBJ2-2 | TRBV9 | NA | TRBD2 | TGTGCCAGCAGCCCTAGCGGGACACAAACCGGGGAGCTGTTTTTT | CASSPSGTQTGELFF